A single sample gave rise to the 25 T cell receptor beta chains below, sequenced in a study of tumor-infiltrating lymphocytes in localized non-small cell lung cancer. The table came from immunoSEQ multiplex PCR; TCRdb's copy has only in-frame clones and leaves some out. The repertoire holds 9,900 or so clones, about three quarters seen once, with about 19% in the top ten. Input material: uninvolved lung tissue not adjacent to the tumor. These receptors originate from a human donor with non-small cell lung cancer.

The CDR3 region has the DNA TGTGCCAGCAGTCCTTGGGGAACTAATGAAAAACTGTTTTTT. Its translation is CASSPWGTNEKLFF. V and J are TRBV27 and TRBJ1-4; no reliable D call. The V gene's germline CDR1 is MNHEY and CDR2 SMNVEV (reference sequence). Trimming removed 5 bases at V and 1 base at J, with 8 bases between. The CDR3 sequence is 14 residues long.

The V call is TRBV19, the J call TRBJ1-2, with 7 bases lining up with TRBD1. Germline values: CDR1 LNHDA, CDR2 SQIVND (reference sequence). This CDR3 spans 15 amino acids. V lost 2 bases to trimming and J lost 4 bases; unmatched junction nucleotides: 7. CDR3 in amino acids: CASSILIGGGYGYTF. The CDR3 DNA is TGTGCCAGTAGTATATTAATAGGGGGCGGCTATGGCTACACCTTC.

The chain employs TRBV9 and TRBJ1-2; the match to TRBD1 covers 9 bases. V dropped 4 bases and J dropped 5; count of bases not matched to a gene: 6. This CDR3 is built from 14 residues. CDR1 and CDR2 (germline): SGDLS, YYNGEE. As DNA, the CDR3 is TGTGCCAGCAGCACCACAGGGGGCGGTTATGGCTACACCTTC. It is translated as CASSTTGGGYGYTF.

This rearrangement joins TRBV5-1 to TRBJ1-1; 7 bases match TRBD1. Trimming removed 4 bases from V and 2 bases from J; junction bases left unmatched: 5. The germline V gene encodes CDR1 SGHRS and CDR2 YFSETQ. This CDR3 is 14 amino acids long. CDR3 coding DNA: TGCGCCAGCAGCCAGACAGGGTTTAACACTGAAGCTTTCTTT. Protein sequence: CASSQTGFNTEAFF.

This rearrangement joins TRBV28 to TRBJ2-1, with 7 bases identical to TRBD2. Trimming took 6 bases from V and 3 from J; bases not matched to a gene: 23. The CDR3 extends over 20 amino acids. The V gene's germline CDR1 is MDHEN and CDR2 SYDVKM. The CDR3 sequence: CASRGLDWVRAGLNYNEQFF. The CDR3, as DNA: TGTGCCAGCAGGGGACTTGATTGGGTCCGAGCGGGACTCAACTACAATGAGCAGTTCTTC.

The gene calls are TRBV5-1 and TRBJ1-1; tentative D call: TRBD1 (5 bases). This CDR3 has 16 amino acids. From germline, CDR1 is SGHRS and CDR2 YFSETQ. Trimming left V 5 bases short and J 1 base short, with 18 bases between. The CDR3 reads CASSRGEGNPNTEAFF. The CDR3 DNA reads TGCGCCAGCAGTCGGGGGGAGGGCAACCCGAACACTGAAGCTTTCTTT. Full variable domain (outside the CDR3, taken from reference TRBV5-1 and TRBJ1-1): KAGVTQTPRYLIKTRGQQVTLSCSPISGHRSVSWYQQTPGQGLQFLFEYFSETQRNKGNFPGRFSGRQFSNSRSEMNVSTLELGDSALYLCASSRGEGNPNTEAFFGQGTRLTVV.

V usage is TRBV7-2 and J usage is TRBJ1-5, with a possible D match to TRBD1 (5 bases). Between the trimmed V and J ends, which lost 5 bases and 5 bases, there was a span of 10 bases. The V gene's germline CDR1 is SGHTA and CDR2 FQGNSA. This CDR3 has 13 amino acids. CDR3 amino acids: CASSDDRHQPQHF. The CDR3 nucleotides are TGTGCCAGCAGCGATGACAGACATCAGCCCCAGCATTTT. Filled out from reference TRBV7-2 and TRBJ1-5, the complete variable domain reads GAGVSQSPSNKVTEKGKDVELRCDPISGHTALYWYRQSLGQGLEFLIYFQGNSAPDKSGLPSDRFSAERTGGSVSTLTIQRTQQEDSAVYLCASSDDRHQPQHFGDGTRLSIL.

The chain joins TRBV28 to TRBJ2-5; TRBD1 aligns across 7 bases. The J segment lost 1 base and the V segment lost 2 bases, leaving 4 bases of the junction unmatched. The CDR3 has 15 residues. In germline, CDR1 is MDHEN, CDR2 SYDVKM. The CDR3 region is CASSLSTGAQETQYF. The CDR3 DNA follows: TGTGCCAGCAGTTTAAGTACAGGGGCCCAAGAGACCCAGTACTTC.

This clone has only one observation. The CDR3 DNA is TGTGCCAGCAGGCCCAGGGGGATGGATACGCAGTATTTT. Translated: CASRPRGMDTQYF. This rearrangement joins TRBV25-1 to TRBJ2-3; 7 nucleotides align to TRBD1. CDR1 is MGHDK and CDR2 is SYGVNS in the germline V gene. The CDR3 is made up of 13 amino acids. The V and J ends lost 6 bases and 6 bases, in that order; junction bases with no gene match: 6.

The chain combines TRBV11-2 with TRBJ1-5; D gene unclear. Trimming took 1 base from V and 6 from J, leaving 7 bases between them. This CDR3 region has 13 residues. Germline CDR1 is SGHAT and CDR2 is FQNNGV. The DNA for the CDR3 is TGTGCCAGCAGCTTAGGGATCCGTCAGCCCCAGCATTTT. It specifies CASSLGIRQPQHF.

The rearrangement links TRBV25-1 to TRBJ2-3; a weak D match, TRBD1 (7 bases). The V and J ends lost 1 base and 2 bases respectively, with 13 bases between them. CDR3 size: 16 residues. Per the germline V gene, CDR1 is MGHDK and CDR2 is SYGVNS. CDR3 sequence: CASSELSGGYTDTQYF. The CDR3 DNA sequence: TGTGCCAGCAGTGAATTGTCAGGGGGGTACACAGATACGCAGTATTTT.

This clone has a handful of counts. CDR3 residues: CASGQDSYNEQFF. The CDR3 bases are TGTGCCAGCGGTCAGGACTCCTACAATGAGCAGTTCTTC. This chain links TRBV2 with TRBJ2-1; D uncertain. Germline V lookup: CDR1 SNHLY, CDR2 FYNNEI. The CDR3 runs to 13 residues. Between the trimmed V and J ends, which lost 8 bases and 0 bases, there was a span of 8 bases.

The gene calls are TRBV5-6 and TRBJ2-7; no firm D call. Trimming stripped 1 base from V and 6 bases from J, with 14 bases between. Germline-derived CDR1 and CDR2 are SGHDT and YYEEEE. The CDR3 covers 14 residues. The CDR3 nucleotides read TGTGCCAGCAGCTTGATATCGGGTCTCAGCGAGCAGTACTTC. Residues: CASSLISGLSEQYF.

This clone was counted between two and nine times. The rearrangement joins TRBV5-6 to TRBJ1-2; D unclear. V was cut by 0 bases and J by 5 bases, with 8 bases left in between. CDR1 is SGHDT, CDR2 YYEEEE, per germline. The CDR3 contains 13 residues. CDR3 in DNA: TGTGCCAGCAGCTTGGCACAGCAATATGGCTACACCTTC. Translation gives CASSLAQQYGYTF. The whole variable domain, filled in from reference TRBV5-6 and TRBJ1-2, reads DAGVTQSPTHLIKTRGQQVTLRCSPKSGHDTVSWYQQALGQGPQFIFQYYEEEERQRGNFPDRFSGHQFPNYSSELNVNALLLGDSALYLCASSLAQQYGYTFGSGTRLTVV.

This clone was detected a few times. As DNA, the CDR3 is TGTGCCAGCAGCCTCCGACAGGGGTACACTGAAGCTTTCTTT. Its protein is CASSLRQGYTEAFF. This chain uses TRBV11-2 with TRBJ1-1; 8 bases map to TRBD1. Germline-derived CDR1 and CDR2 are SGHAT and FQNNGV. With 5 bases clipped from V and 3 bases from J, the junction kept 5 bases outside the gene matches. The CDR3 is 14 amino acids.

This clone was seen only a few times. The CDR3 loop reads CSVLTSGGAREQFF. The CDR3 region has the DNA TGCAGCGTGCTGACTAGCGGGGGGGCAAGAGAGCAGTTCTTC. The chain joins TRBV29-1 to TRBJ2-1; TRBD2 matches at 14 bases. CDR1 is SQVTM and CDR2 is ANQGSEA in the germline V gene. Germline trimming cut 6 bases from V and 10 bases from J; bases unmatched to any gene: 8. The CDR3 is 14 residues long.

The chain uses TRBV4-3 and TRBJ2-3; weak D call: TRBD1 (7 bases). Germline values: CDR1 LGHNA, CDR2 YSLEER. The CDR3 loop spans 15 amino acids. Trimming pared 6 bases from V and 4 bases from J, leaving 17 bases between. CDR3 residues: CASSRRGDHADTQYF. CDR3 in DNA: TGCGCCAGCAGTCGCAGGGGGGACCACGCAGATACGCAGTATTTT.

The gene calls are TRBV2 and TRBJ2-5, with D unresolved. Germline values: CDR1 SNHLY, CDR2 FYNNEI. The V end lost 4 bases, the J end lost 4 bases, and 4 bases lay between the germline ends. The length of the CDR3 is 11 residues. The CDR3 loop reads CASSVGETQYF. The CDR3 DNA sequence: TGTGCCAGCAGTGTGGGAGAGACCCAGTACTTC.

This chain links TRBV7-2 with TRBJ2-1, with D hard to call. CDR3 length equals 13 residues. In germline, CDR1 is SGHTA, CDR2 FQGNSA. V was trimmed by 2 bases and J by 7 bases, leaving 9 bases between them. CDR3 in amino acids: CASSLNRVNEQFF. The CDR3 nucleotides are TGTGCCAGCAGCTTAAATAGGGTGAATGAGCAGTTCTTC. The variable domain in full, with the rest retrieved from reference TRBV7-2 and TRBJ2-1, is GAGVSQSPSNKVTEKGKDVELRCDPISGHTALYWYRQSLGQGLEFLIYFQGNSAPDKSGLPSDRFSAERTGGSVSTLTIQRTQQEDSAVYLCASSLNRVNEQFFGPGTRLTVL.

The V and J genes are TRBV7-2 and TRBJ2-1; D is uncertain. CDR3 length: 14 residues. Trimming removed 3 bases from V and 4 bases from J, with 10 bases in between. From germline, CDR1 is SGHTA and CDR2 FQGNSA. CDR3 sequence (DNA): TGTGCCAGCAGCTTTCGTCAGTTGTACAATGAGCAGTTCTTC. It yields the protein CASSFRQLYNEQFF.

CDR3 protein: CASSERWASFTEAFF. The CDR3 bases are TGTGCCAGCAGTGAGAGGTGGGCCTCCTTCACTGAAGCTTTCTTT. The rearrangement links TRBV6-1 to TRBJ1-1; D ambiguous. Germline values: CDR1 MNHNS, CDR2 SASEGT. CDR3 length equals 15 residues. Trimming left V 3 bases short and J 4 bases short, with 15 bases between.

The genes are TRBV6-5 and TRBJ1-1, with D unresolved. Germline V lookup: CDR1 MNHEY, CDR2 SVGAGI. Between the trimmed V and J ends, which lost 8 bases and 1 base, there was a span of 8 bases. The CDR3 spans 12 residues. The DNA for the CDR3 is TGTGCCAGCCGGCGAGGGAACACTGAAGCTTTCTTT. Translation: CASRRGNTEAFF.

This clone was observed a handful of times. CDR3 loop: CASSVFEGEETQYF. The CDR3 DNA reads TGTGCCAGCAGCGTATTCGAAGGGGAAGAGACCCAGTACTTC. This chain joins TRBV9 and TRBJ2-5; tentatively, D is TRBD1 (5 bases). V lost 1 base and J lost 3, with 10 bases in between. Per germline, CDR1 SGDLS and CDR2 YYNGEE. The CDR3 consists of 14 residues.

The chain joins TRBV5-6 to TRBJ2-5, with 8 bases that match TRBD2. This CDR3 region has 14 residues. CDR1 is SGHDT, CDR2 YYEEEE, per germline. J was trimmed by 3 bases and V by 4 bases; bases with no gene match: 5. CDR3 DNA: TGTGCCAGCAGCGCGGGACTAGTAAAAGAGACCCAGTACTTC. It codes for CASSAGLVKETQYF.

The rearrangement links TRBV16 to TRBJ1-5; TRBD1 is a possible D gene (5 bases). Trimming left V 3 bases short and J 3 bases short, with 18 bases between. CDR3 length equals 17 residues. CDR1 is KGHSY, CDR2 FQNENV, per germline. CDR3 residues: CASSHYPSAGLNQPQHF. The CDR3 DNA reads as TGTGCCAGCAGCCATTACCCATCGGCAGGGCTCAATCAGCCCCAGCATTTT.